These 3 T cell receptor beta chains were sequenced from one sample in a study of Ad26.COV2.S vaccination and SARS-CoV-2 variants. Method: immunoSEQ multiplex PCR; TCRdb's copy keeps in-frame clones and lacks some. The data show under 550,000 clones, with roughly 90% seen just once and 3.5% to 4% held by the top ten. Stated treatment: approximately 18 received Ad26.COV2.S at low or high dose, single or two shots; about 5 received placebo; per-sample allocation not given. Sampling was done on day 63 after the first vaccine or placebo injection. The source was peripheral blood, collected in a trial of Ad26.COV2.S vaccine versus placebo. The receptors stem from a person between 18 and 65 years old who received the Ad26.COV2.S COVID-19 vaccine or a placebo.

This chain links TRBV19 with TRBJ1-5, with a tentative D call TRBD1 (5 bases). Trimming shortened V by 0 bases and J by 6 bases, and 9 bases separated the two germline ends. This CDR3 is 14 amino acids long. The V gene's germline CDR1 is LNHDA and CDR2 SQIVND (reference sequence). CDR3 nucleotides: TGTGCCAGTAGTATAGATGGGGGAAGTCAGCCCCAGCATTTT. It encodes CASSIDGGSQPQHF.

The CDR3 sequence is CASSDQMNTEAFF. CDR3 sequence (DNA): TGCGCCAGCAGTGACCAGATGAACACTGAAGCTTTCTTT. The V gene is TRBV10-1, the J gene TRBJ1-1, with D hard to call. With 3 bases removed from V and 0 bases from J, the gap between germline ends came to 5 bases. Germline V gives CDR1 WNHNN, CDR2 SYGVQD (reference sequence). This CDR3 contains 13 residues.

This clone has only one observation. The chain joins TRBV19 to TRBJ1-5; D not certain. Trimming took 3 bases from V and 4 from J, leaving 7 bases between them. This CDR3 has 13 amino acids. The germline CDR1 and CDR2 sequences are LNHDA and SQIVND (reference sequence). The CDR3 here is CASSIAGNQPQHF. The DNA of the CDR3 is TGTGCCAGTAGTATCGCGGGTAATCAGCCCCAGCATTTT.